This T cell receptor beta chain was identified in a study of T cell repertoires in cytomegalovirus infection. Turning to the study itself: Used in the study were CMV epitopes, some recently identified and HLA-C-restricted, others well-studied and HLA-B-restricted. Whole-study results and caveats: Dominating the ex vivo response were HLA-C-restricted CMV-specific TCR beta clonotypes.

TCRdb re-called the reads through MiXCR, storing one row per CDR3 protein. The sample includes about 310,000 distinct CDR3 sequences, just under 25% of them seen just once. This clonotype was picked up a small number of times. Its antigen remains unknown. The V gene lost 4 bases and the J gene lost 0 bases, with 25 bases spanning the gap. Germline CDR1 reads SGHVS; CDR2 reads FNYEAQ. This CDR3 is built from 20 residues. The specimen comprised cultured PBMCs, sampled from culture after CMV antigen stimulation. The rearrangement uses TRBV7-6 and TRBJ2-1; no clear D. This receptor was identified in a human donor in good health (CMV status not recorded). Some clones in this sample may be carry-over from other donors' samples. The CDR3 sequence: CASSSPITKPTLSSYNEQFF. CDR3 DNA sequence: TGTGCCAGCAGCTCACCTATTACGAAACCCACTTTGAGCTCCTACAATGAGCAGTTCTTC.